The source of this TCR beta chain is a study of regulatory T cells in long-lasting Graves disease. About the study: Antithyroid drug use was under 3 months in newly diagnosed Graves' patients.

This CDR3 comprises 15 residues. Trimming cost V 0 bases and J 5 bases; bases outside gene matches: 6. Germline lookup yields CDR1 LNHNV and CDR2 YYDKDF (reference sequence). Libraries of TCR beta came from iRepertoire HTBI primers plus Arm-PCR of CDR3 regions. TCRdb independently ran MiXCR on the multiplex PCR reads; one entry per CDR3 protein. The data contain some 370,000 distinct CDR3 sequences, approximately 12% of them singletons. Specified time point: newly diagnosed GD, antithyroid drugs for less than 3 months. Isolated PBMC RNA provided the starting material for the TCR library. The sample holds many counts of this clonotype. These same data were also listed under a study on T cells in Graves' hyperthyroidism and ophthalmopathy. That paper states: With a median lead of about six months before onset, the model predicted ophthalmopathy.

This chain uses TRBV15 with TRBJ1-1, with TRBD1 identical over 7 bases. This receptor was identified in a woman younger than 35 with Graves disease. Specimen: peripheral blood mononuclear cells (PBMCs), collected at new diagnosis, from a patient treated with antithyroid drugs. In DNA form, the CDR3 reads TGTGCCACCAGCAGAGATACGACAGGGCCTACTGAAGCTTTCTTT. It yields the protein CATSRDTTGPTEAFF. Complete variable domain (other parts from reference TRBV15 and TRBJ1-1): DAMVIQNPRYQVTQFGKPVTLSCSQTLNHNVMYWYQQKSSQAPKLLFHYYDKDFNNEADTPDNFQSRRPNTSFCFLDIRSPGLGDTAMYLCATSRDTTGPTEAFFGQGTRLTVV.